This T cell receptor (beta chain) originates from a study of cytomegalovirus exposure and HLA in healthy donors. Study findings and constraints: For most subjects, TCR beta sequences were reported to predict HLA-A and HLA-B alleles with accuracy. Earlier analysis yielded a pattern in which most TCR beta V segments were productive about 90% or about 30% of the time. Researchers counted some 150 TCR beta chains as cytomegalovirus-associated.

The PCR had 60 Vbeta and 13 Jbeta primers. Profiling relied on immunoSEQ multiplex PCR, and the TCRdb table lists in-frame clones only, not all of them. This table has 150,000 to 250,000 clones, about four fifths appearing once. This CDR3 contains 17 residues. The J segment lost 7 bases and the V segment lost 2 bases, leaving 12 bases of the junction unmatched. The germline V gene encodes CDR1 MGHRA and CDR2 YSYEKL. Of note for this clone: Its specificity is not known.

This TCR came from a girl between 10 and 17 years old in good health and CMV-seropositive. Sequences were obtained from PBMCs. The chain uses TRBV4-1 and TRBJ2-1, with TRBD2 matching over 9 bases. Here the CDR3 reads CASSQPAERGVGNEQFF. CDR3 in DNA: TGCGCCAGCAGCCAACCTGCGGAGCGGGGGGTGGGGAATGAGCAGTTCTTC.